The 30 T cell receptor beta chains below come from one sample, sequenced in a study of Tregs in tolerant kidney transplant recipients. Mixed chimerism was transient after nonmyeloablative marrow transplants from related graft donors. Method: immunoSEQ multiplex PCR; TCRdb's copy keeps in-frame clones and lacks some. This sample has 95,000 or so clones, with 93% found just once. The specimen comprised CD4+ T cells from blood (PBMCs), sampled 12 months after the transplant. The source of these receptors is a human patient who received a combined kidney and bone marrow transplant. Some T cells may originate from the graft donor.

J is TRBJ2-3 and V is TRBV11-3; 9 bases are shared with TRBD2. CDR1 is SGHNT, CDR2 YENEEA, per germline. With 1 base clipped from V and 5 bases from J, the junction kept 1 base outside the gene matches. The CDR3 runs 14 residues. In DNA form, the CDR3 reads TGTGCCAGCAGCTTAGTAGCGGGAGTAGATACGCAGTATTTT. As protein: CASSLVAGVDTQYF.

The J gene is TRBJ1-1, the V gene TRBV14, with no clear D. The germline V gene has CDR1 SGHDN and CDR2 FVKESK. The CDR3 has 15 residues. V dropped 1 base and J dropped 5 bases, with 14 bases sitting between them. In DNA form, the CDR3 reads TGTGCCAGCAGCCAAGTCGAGGGTTTGGGGACTGAAGCTTTCTTT. Translation: CASSQVEGLGTEAFF.

This clone was detected once. The chain recombines TRBV4-3 with TRBJ1-6; tentatively, D is TRBD1 (6 bases). Trimming removed 0 bases at V and 6 bases at J, with 15 bases between. This CDR3 comprises 17 residues. CDR1 and CDR2 from the germline V gene are LGHNA and YSLEER. The CDR3 DNA reads TGCGCCAGCAGCCAAGATCCCCCGCCAGGGGTTAATTCACCCCTCCACTTT. Translation gives CASSQDPPPGVNSPLHF.

This chain connects TRBV4-2 to TRBJ2-5; the D gene is possibly TRBD1 (6 bases). CDR3 length: 17 amino acids. V was cut by 1 base and J by 5 bases, with 20 bases left in between. Germline loops: CDR1 LGHNA, CDR2 YNFKEQ. The CDR3 nucleotides are TGTGCCAGCAGCCAAGTTCTACGAACAGGGCTAATCGAGACCCAGTACTTC. Translated: CASSQVLRTGLIETQYF.

The rearrangement links TRBV5-5 to TRBJ2-2, with 9 bases fitting TRBD2. The CDR3 consists of 14 residues. CDR1 SGHKS and CDR2 YYEKEE come from the germline V gene (reference sequence). The junction had 0 bases not matched to a gene; V was cut back by 5 bases and J by 1 base. In DNA form, the CDR3 reads TGTGCCAGCAGACTAGCGGGGAACACCGGGGAGCTGTTTTTT. This sequence encodes CASRLAGNTGELFF. The variable domain in full, completed from reference TRBV5-5 and TRBJ2-2, reads DAGVTQSPTHLIKTRGQQVTLRCSPISGHKSVSWYQQVLGQGPQFIFQYYEKEERGRGNFPDRFSARQFPNYSSELNVNALLLGDSALYLCASRLAGNTGELFFGEGSRLTVL.

The rearrangement uses TRBV11-2 and TRBJ2-7; D may be TRBD2 (6 bases). Germline CDR1 is SGHAT and CDR2 is FQNNGV. This CDR3 comprises 15 residues. The V gene lost 5 bases and the J gene lost 3 bases, with 17 bases spanning the gap. CDR3 coding DNA: TGTGCCAGCAGCAGCGGGCCCCTAGCTCTCTACGAGCAGTACTTC. Translating gives CASSSGPLALYEQYF.

V gene TRBV5-8 combines with J gene TRBJ2-5; weak D call: TRBD1 (6 bases). Germline CDR1 reads SGHTS; CDR2 reads YDEGEE. V was clipped by 6 bases and J by 1 base, with 19 bases between them. The CDR3 length is 16 residues. The CDR3 nucleotides are TGTGCCAGCATCCTTCCCAGGGGAAAAATCCAAGAGACCCAGTACTTC. Its translation is CASILPRGKIQETQYF.

This clone occurred a few times. The J gene is TRBJ1-5, the V gene TRBV25-1; D possibly corresponds to TRBD1 (5 bases). The CDR3 consists of 14 residues. Trimming took 5 bases from V and 0 from J, leaving 8 bases between them. CDR1 and CDR2 (germline): MGHDK, SYGVNS. CDR3 in DNA: TGTGCCAGCAGTCCGGGGGGTAGCAATCAGCCCCAGCATTTT. Translated: CASSPGGSNQPQHF.

The chain recombines TRBV5-4 with TRBJ2-7; 8 nucleotides agree with TRBD2. The J segment lost 5 bases and the V segment lost 0 bases, leaving 7 bases of the junction unmatched. The length of the CDR3 is 15 residues. The germline gives CDR1 SGHNT, CDR2 YYREEE (reference sequence). The CDR3 is CASSLGGGHGDEQYF. CDR3 DNA: TGTGCCAGCAGCTTGGGCGGGGGGCACGGCGACGAGCAGTACTTC.

This chain connects TRBV7-2 to TRBJ2-5, with 7 bases that match TRBD2. This CDR3 has 16 residues. The V gene's germline CDR1 is SGHTA and CDR2 FQGNSA. V was pared by 3 bases and J by 1 base, with 8 bases of the junction left unmatched. The CDR3 DNA reads as TGTGCCAGCAGCTTTAGGGCTAGCGGACTCCAAGAGACCCAGTACTTC. Translated: CASSFRASGLQETQYF.

This clone was seen once. CDR3 protein: CASSLGVPGQRMNTEAFF. Written as DNA, the CDR3 is TGTGCCAGCAGCTTAGGTGTCCCGGGACAGAGAATGAACACTGAAGCTTTCTTT. The chain combines TRBV7-2 with TRBJ1-1, with 7 bases lining up with TRBD1. The V and J ends lost 1 base and 0 bases, in that order; junction bases with no gene match: 11. Germline values: CDR1 SGHTA, CDR2 FQGNSA. The CDR3 has 18 amino acids.

The V and J genes are TRBV7-3 and TRBJ2-3; TRBD2 matches at 14 bases. Germline CDR1 reads SGHTA; CDR2 reads FQGTGA. This CDR3 has 20 amino acids. V lost 5 bases to trimming and J lost 3 bases; unmatched junction nucleotides: 16. The CDR3 DNA follows: TGTGCCAGCAGCCTTCATGGGACTAGCGGGAGTTGGGGGGTGACAGATACGCAGTATTTT. Encoded protein: CASSLHGTSGSWGVTDTQYF.

The V gene is TRBV6-5, the J gene TRBJ2-7, with D perhaps matching TRBD2 (7 bases). With 3 bases removed from V and 6 bases from J, the gap between germline ends came to 15 bases. CDR1 is MNHEY, CDR2 SVGAGI, per germline. CDR3 length: 14 amino acids. In DNA, the CDR3 is TGTGCCAGCAGTTATTCCGGGGGGCGCCTCGAGCAGTACTTC. This gives the protein CASSYSGGRLEQYF.

The chain combines TRBV6-5 with TRBJ2-4, with D perhaps matching TRBD1 (6 bases). The CDR3 length is 13 residues. Trimming removed 6 bases at V and 7 bases at J, with 13 bases between. Germline V gene lookup returns CDR1 MNHEY and CDR2 SVGAGI. The CDR3: CASSQGKGNIQYF. DNA for the CDR3: TGTGCCAGCAGCCAGGGGAAGGGGAACATTCAGTACTTC.

This chain joins TRBV6-5 and TRBJ2-7, with TRBD1 matching 9 bases. Germline-derived CDR1 and CDR2 are MNHEY and SVGAGI. The CDR3 has 15 amino acids. V was pared by 2 bases and J by 2 bases, with 4 bases of the junction left unmatched. This CDR3 is CASSYGQGLAYEQYF. Written as DNA, the CDR3 is TGTGCCAGCAGTTACGGACAGGGGCTAGCCTACGAGCAGTACTTC.

The rearrangement joins TRBV27 to TRBJ2-6, with TRBD1 as a possible D gene (6 bases). This CDR3 is 16 amino acids long. CDR1 MNHEY and CDR2 SMNVEV come from the germline V gene (reference sequence). The V and J ends lost 8 bases and 0 bases respectively, with 14 bases between them. As DNA, the CDR3 is TGTGCCAGCCGTGTGGGGGCGGGCTCTGGGGCCAACGTCCTGACTTTC. Translation gives CASRVGAGSGANVLTF.

The V gene is TRBV29-1, the J gene TRBJ1-4, with a possible D match to TRBD1 (5 bases). Germline V gene sequence: CDR1 SQVTM, CDR2 ANQGSEA. V dropped 7 bases and J dropped 0 bases, with 12 bases sitting between them. This CDR3 is built from 14 residues. The CDR3: CSARSGTTNEKLFF. In DNA form, the CDR3 reads TGCAGCGCAAGATCAGGGACAACTAATGAAAAACTGTTTTTT. The full variable domain, its missing parts supplied by reference TRBV29-1 and TRBJ1-4, is SAVISQKPSRDICQRGTSLTIQCQVDSQVTMMFWYRQQPGQSLTLIATANQGSEATYESGFVIDKFPISRPNLTFSTLTVSNMSPEDSSIYLCSARSGTTNEKLFFGSGTQLSVL.

The chain uses TRBV29-1 and TRBJ2-1, with 9 positions matching TRBD2. The CDR3 runs to 15 residues. Germline V gene data show CDR1 as SQVTM and CDR2 as ANQGSEA. Trimming removed 4 bases from V and 7 bases from J; junction bases left unmatched: 11. CDR3 loop: CSVATLAGMGNEQFF. CDR3 DNA sequence: TGCAGCGTTGCCACCCTAGCGGGAATGGGTAATGAGCAGTTCTTC.

The chain links TRBV30 to TRBJ1-1; unclear D gene. The V and J ends lost 0 bases and 7 bases respectively, with 6 bases between them. This CDR3 has 11 residues. Looked up from germline, CDR1 is GTSNPN and CDR2 is SVGIG (reference sequence). For the CDR3, the DNA is TGTGCCTGGAGTGTAAGGAGTGAAGCTTTCTTT. Translation gives CAWSVRSEAFF.

The rearrangement uses TRBV6-6 and TRBJ2-3; the match to TRBD2 covers 10 bases. In germline, CDR1 is MNHNY, CDR2 SVGAGI (reference sequence). The length of the CDR3 is 16 residues. V was pared by 5 bases and J by 5 bases, with 10 bases of the junction left unmatched. CDR3 sequence (DNA): TGTGCCAGCAGTCCAATAGCGGGAGGATTCCGAGATACGCAGTATTTT. Translated: CASSPIAGGFRDTQYF.

The CDR3 loop is CASSPTIGYNEQFF. CDR3 nucleotides: TGTGCCAGCTCACCGACTATCGGTTACAATGAGCAGTTCTTC. The chain recombines TRBV18 with TRBJ2-1, with a weak D call TRBD2 (5 bases). From germline, CDR1 is KGHSH and CDR2 LQKENI. The length of the CDR3 is 14 residues. V was trimmed by 3 bases and J by 4 bases, leaving 10 bases between them.

This sequence joins TRBV9 and TRBJ2-3; maybe TRBD2 (6 bases). This CDR3 is built from 16 residues. From germline, CDR1 is SGDLS and CDR2 YYNGEE. V lost 0 bases and J lost 6, with 17 bases in between. CDR3 nucleotides: TGTGCCAGCAGCGTAGCTGCGGGGCTTGGGGGGGATACGCAGTATTTT. This translates into CASSVAAGLGGDTQYF.

The genes are TRBV5-1 and TRBJ2-1; maybe TRBD2 (6 bases). Per germline, CDR1 SGHRS and CDR2 YFSETQ. The length of the CDR3 is 14 residues. Deletions cut 4 bases from V and 8 bases from J, with 16 bases between. CDR3 residues: CASSPERVYYEQFF. Here the CDR3 DNA reads TGCGCCAGCAGCCCCGAGCGGGTGTATTATGAGCAGTTCTTC. The full variable domain, completed using reference TRBV5-1 and TRBJ2-1, is KAGVTQTPRYLIKTRGQQVTLSCSPISGHRSVSWYQQTPGQGLQFLFEYFSETQRNKGNFPGRFSGRQFSNSRSEMNVSTLELGDSALYLCASSPERVYYEQFFGPGTRLTVL.

J is TRBJ2-6 and V is TRBV19; TRBD1 matches 9 bases. Trimming cost V 4 bases and J 0 bases; bases outside gene matches: 4. CDR3 length equals 17 residues. Germline V gene data show CDR1 as LNHDA and CDR2 as SQIVND (reference sequence). The CDR3 nucleotides are TGTGCCAGTAGTAGGGGGACAGGGAGCTCTGGGGCCAACGTCCTGACTTTC. This codes for CASSRGTGSSGANVLTF.

This clone was counted a single time. The V and J genes are TRBV7-2 and TRBJ1-5; D possibly corresponds to TRBD1 (6 bases). Germline V gene data show CDR1 as SGHTA and CDR2 as FQGNSA. The CDR3 is 19 residues long. Deletions cut 2 bases from V and 5 bases from J, with 25 bases between. The DNA for the CDR3 is TGTGCCAGCAGCTTAAGGGGCGACAGGAGGCGAGGGGCAGATCAGCCCCAGCATTTT. Translation gives CASSLRGDRRRGADQPQHF.

V gene TRBV7-3 combines with J gene TRBJ2-5, with D hard to call. With 5 bases removed from V and 4 bases from J, the gap between germline ends came to 14 bases. There are 14 residues in the CDR3. Germline-derived CDR1 and CDR2 are SGHTA and FQGTGA. The CDR3 coding sequence is TGTGCCAGCAGCCGTGGCCAGGTTGCAGAGACCCAGTACTTC. Translating it yields CASSRGQVAETQYF.

The rearrangement joins TRBV30 to TRBJ1-2; tentative D call: TRBD1 (6 bases). This CDR3 spans 12 amino acids. The germline V and J ends were trimmed by 0 bases and 8 bases, with 10 bases remaining between them. Germline CDR1 and CDR2: GTSNPN and SVGIG (reference sequence). The CDR3 coding sequence is TGTGCCTGGAGTGTTTACAGGGAGGGCTACACCTTC. Protein sequence: CAWSVYREGYTF.

The chain has TRBV29-1 and TRBJ2-2; 7 positions match TRBD2. The CDR3 runs to 13 residues. From germline, CDR1 is SQVTM and CDR2 ANQGSEA. Trimming removed 7 bases from V and 1 base from J; junction bases left unmatched: 3. CDR3 region: CSARTRNTGELFF. CDR3 DNA: TGCAGCGCCAGGACTAGGAACACCGGGGAGCTGTTTTTT.

CDR3 sequence: CASSSSPSYEQYF. Here the CDR3 DNA reads TGTGCCAGCAGCTCCTCCCCTTCCTACGAGCAGTACTTC. V and J are TRBV5-4 and TRBJ2-7; D unresolved. This CDR3 spans 13 amino acids. Germline CDR1 reads SGHNT; CDR2 reads YYREEE (reference sequence). Trimming removed 3 bases at V and 1 base at J, with 8 bases between.

The chain carries TRBV11-2 and TRBJ2-3; possible D gene TRBD2, 6 bases. Trimming removed 5 bases from V and 3 bases from J, with 15 bases in between. CDR1 is SGHAT, CDR2 FQNNGV, per germline. The CDR3 contains 15 residues. CDR3 sequence reads: CASSPSGGLTDTQYF. The CDR3 nucleotides are TGTGCCAGCAGCCCAAGTGGGGGGTTGACAGATACGCAGTATTTT.